The entry that follows covers one T cell receptor (beta chain) sequence. Its antigen is unknown. Per-nucleotide qualities are absent, and no much larger clonotype sits a single base away. CD8 naive samples were obtained by positive selection for CCR7 among CD45RO-negative cells, yielding a CD45RA+CCR7+ population from which TemRA cells were excluded. The donors were healthy, HIV-negative adults with no recently reported acute infections or vaccinations. Every donor was a Caucasian adult residing in Nashville, Tennessee, USA. Blood was obtained by leukapheresis, after which PBMCs were separated by Ficoll-Histopaque density gradient centrifugation and cryopreserved in liquid nitrogen vapor phase. Purity and quantity of every magnetically sorted T cell population were checked by analytical flow cytometry. From each sorted fraction, genomic DNA was isolated and quantified by UV absorbance on a Nanodrop 2000c.

The data were taken from a study of shared clonotypes between healthy human individuals (dated by TCRdb to 2019 to 2021). In the study overall: A couple of women and three men aged 18 to 49 years were included in the cohort. Per donor, three plates each were used for CD4 naive and CD4 memory, two for CD8 naive, and one for CD8 memory. Blood TCR repertoires of several healthy adults were deeply sequenced to estimate repertoire size and the extent of clonotype sharing between individuals. To increase sequencing depth and limit assay-specific biases, TCR repertoire library preparation and sequencing were carried out by different laboratories using diverse techniques. Between about 0.9 and 9 billion PBMCs per donor were obtained by leukapheresis. The study at large found these results: Roughly 5.2% of naive CD4, 3.5% of naive CD8, 2% to 2.5% of memory CD4, and less than 0.45% of memory CD8 clonotypes were shared across several donors. Estimated clonotype richness was generally larger for naive than for memory subsets. Sampling was restricted to blood, and TCR repertoires in tissue are likely to differ from TCR repertoires in blood. Compared with non-shared clonotypes, clonotypes shared by all four sorted-subset donors had higher generation probabilities. Pairwise subsampling led to the expectation that sequencing depth would affect the degree of clonotype sharing among donors. Rarefaction of sorted-subset datasets indicated incomplete sequencing despite the large sequencing depth. The genetic and exposure-history diversity represented was limited by the small number of donors.

Using the deep immunoSEQ assay, multiplex PCR amplified TCR CDR3 regions from genomic DNA. Genomic DNA extracted from each cell subset was distributed evenly over all wells of several immunoSEQ 96-well plates, and each plate served as one replicate. Each replicate PCR for sorted subsets received around 210 ng genomic DNA, equal to roughly 33,000 T cell genomes. Purified libraries were quantified with a Qubit 3.0 fluorometer, sized on a Bioanalyzer 2100, and re-quantified with the KAPA Library Quantification kit. Every immunoSEQ 96-well plate was sequenced on a separate single-read 150-cycle Illumina NextSeq 550 flow cell. The source study handled its data this way. Because only junctional sequences without quality scores were contained in the immunoSEQ output, filtering matching that applied to full-length reads could not be performed. Sequences were annotated with PyIR, a Python wrapper for IgBLAST v1.9, and V/J genes and CDR3 were assigned using IMGT germline references. Reads with weak V/J assignments (E-value above 1e-6), missing CDR3, stop codons, out-of-frame junctions, or ambiguous translated residues were removed. V3J clonotypes were defined as sequences sharing an identical inferred V gene, J gene, and CDR3 amino acid sequence. Percentage overlap between repertoires was calculated by dividing the number of shared unique clonotypes by the size of the smaller repertoire. Richness of each repertoire was evaluated using RTK rarefaction, the Chao1 estimator, and Recon v2.1 estimates of unobserved clonotypes. Generation probabilities for all TCRbeta clonotypes obtained by the gDNA method from four donors were computed using OLGA. TCRdb retrieved this table from immuneACCESS and kept in-frame rearrangements only. Not all clones are present; in checked studies, unresolved V genes account for under half, and no reason is known for the remainder. That table furnishes V, J and clone size, whereas the DNA furnished D and trimming. The sample table lists about 700,000 clones, roughly nine tenths of them with a count of one. The ten largest clonotypes hold approximately 25% of the sample.

The germline V gene yields MGHRA for CDR1 and YSYEKL for CDR2. Cut back by 1 base and 9 bases, the V and J ends lie 14 bases apart. Reading from cysteine to phenylalanine, the CDR3 counts 14 amino acids. Left in the record is the CDR3 DNA by itself, 42 bases read in frame from the first base. The rearrangement joined TRBV4-1 to TRBJ2-3; the D gene lacks a confident call. This clonotype originated in a man younger than 40 in good health. The sample consisted of naive CD8+ T cells sorted from blood. This specimen's cell subset or site label, interpreted: CD45RA+CCR7+. The sequence in DNA is TGCGCCAGCAGCCAAGTGATAGTAGGGTCGACGCAGTATTTT. Its coded protein is CASSQVIVGSTQYF.